Below are 23 T cell receptor beta chains sequenced from a single sample in a study of blood T cell repertoires in COVID-19. Assay used: immunoSEQ multiplex PCR; TCRdb lists only in-frame clones, some missing. The top ten clones hold over 7.5% of a sample with more than 150,000 clones, roughly 84% of them seen once. Sequencing was carried out using peripheral blood. Source of these receptors: a woman of 80 years or more with acute or convalescent COVID-19.

This clone was seen only a few times. The chain is built from TRBV27 and TRBJ1-2, with TRBD1 matching 10 bases. The CDR3 sequence is 13 residues long. The V and J ends lost 8 bases and 5 bases, in that order; junction bases with no gene match: 5. Germline CDR1 and CDR2: MNHEY and SMNVEV (reference sequence). CDR3 region: CASGGTGAYGYTF. CDR3 DNA sequence: TGTGCCAGCGGAGGGACAGGGGCATATGGCTACACCTTC.

Written as DNA, the CDR3 is TGCGCCAGCAGCTTGGGGGCAGGGTCGGCTTCACCCCTCCACTTT. It encodes CASSLGAGSASPLHF. The gene calls are TRBV5-1 and TRBJ1-6, with TRBD1 as a possible D gene (5 bases). Per the germline V gene, CDR1 is SGHRS and CDR2 is YFSETQ. The ends were cut back, 0 bases at V and 9 bases at J, with 13 bases in the middle. This CDR3 has 15 residues.

The chain has TRBV10-3 and TRBJ1-6, with 8 bases lining up with TRBD1. The germline gives CDR1 ENHRY, CDR2 SYGVKD. The V gene end was trimmed by 6 bases and the J gene end by 7 bases; junction bases not matched to a gene: 5. CDR3 length equals 14 residues. The CDR3 nucleotides are TGTGCCATCAGGGACAGGGATGGAAATTCACCCCTCCACTTT. It specifies CAIRDRDGNSPLHF.

The CDR3 sequence is CASSGQISETQYF. The CDR3 DNA follows: TGTGCCAGCAGCGGACAGATTTCGGAGACCCAGTACTTC. This chain connects TRBV12-3 or TRBV12-4 to TRBJ2-5, with D possibly TRBD1 on 6 matching bases. V shed 6 bases and J shed 5 bases, with 13 bases lying between them. The CDR3 has 13 amino acids.

This chain uses TRBV18 with TRBJ2-2; perhaps TRBD2 as D (6 bases). CDR1 and CDR2 (germline): KGHSH, LQKENI. Deletions cut 5 bases from V and 5 bases from J, with 15 bases between. The CDR3 runs 15 residues. CDR3 amino acids: CASSAGPATTGELFF. The CDR3 coding sequence is TGTGCCAGCTCAGCGGGACCGGCAACGACCGGGGAGCTGTTTTTT.

The V call is TRBV9, the J call TRBJ1-2; D possibly corresponds to TRBD1 (5 bases). Deletions cut 0 bases from V and 7 bases from J, with 19 bases between. This CDR3 contains 16 residues. Per the germline V gene, CDR1 is SGDLS and CDR2 is YYNGEE. CDR3 DNA sequence: TGTGCCAGCAGCGTAGGGGACGGAGGGATGACTACTGGCTACACCTTC. It specifies CASSVGDGGMTTGYTF.

The chain has TRBV7-2 and TRBJ1-5; weak D call: TRBD1 (6 bases). CDR1 and CDR2 (germline): SGHTA, FQGNSA. This CDR3 is built from 15 residues. V dropped 1 base and J dropped 5 bases, with 12 bases sitting between them. The CDR3: CASSLEGGEDQPQHF. The CDR3 DNA reads as TGTGCCAGCAGCTTAGAGGGGGGGGAAGATCAGCCCCAGCATTTT.

The chain combines TRBV6-2 or TRBV6-3 with TRBJ1-6; 9 bases line up with TRBD1. The ends lost 5 bases at V and 5 bases at J; junction bases unmatched: 7. The length of the CDR3 is 16 residues. Germline CDR1 reads MNHEY; CDR2 reads SVGEGT. This chain's CDR3 is CASSDRDRVNNSPLHF. The CDR3 region has the DNA TGTGCCAGCAGTGACCGGGACAGGGTCAATAATTCACCCCTCCACTTT.

CDR3 sequence: CASSYSRDSYEQYF. The CDR3 nucleotides are TGTGCCAGCAGTTACTCTCGGGACAGCTACGAGCAGTACTTC. V gene TRBV6-5 combines with J gene TRBJ2-7, with 7 positions matching TRBD1. With 0 bases clipped from V and 3 bases from J, the junction kept 2 bases outside the gene matches. This CDR3 spans 14 amino acids. Germline assignment: CDR1 MNHEY and CDR2 SVGAGI.

The chain combines TRBV7-9 with TRBJ2-1; TRBD2 might be the D (7 bases). Germline V gives CDR1 SEHNR, CDR2 FQNEAQ (reference sequence). The CDR3 runs to 13 residues. V lost 5 bases, J lost 9 bases, and 14 bases lay in between. CDR3 bases: TGTGCCAGCAGCCAGGAGGGGGGGCGTGAGCAGTTCTTC. Translation gives CASSQEGGREQFF.

The chain combines TRBV12-5 with TRBJ1-5; 7 bases line up with TRBD1. In germline, CDR1 is LGHNT, CDR2 FRNRAP. The CDR3 extends over 17 amino acids. J lost 1 base, V lost 0 bases, and 6 bases had no gene match. DNA of the CDR3: TGTGCTAGTGGTTTGGTATTAGGGGGCGGGAGCAATCAGCCCCAGCATTTT. The encoded protein is CASGLVLGGGSNQPQHF. Full variable domain (outside the CDR3, taken from reference TRBV12-5 and TRBJ1-5): DARVTQTPRHKVTEMGQEVTMRCQPILGHNTVFWYRQTMMQGLELLAYFRNRAPLDDSGMPKDRFSAEMPDATLATLKIQPSEPRDSAVYFCASGLVLGGGSNQPQHFGDGTRLSIL.

This clone was seen only once. The rearrangement uses TRBV7-9 and TRBJ1-1; D call uncertain. CDR1 is SEHNR, CDR2 FQNEAQ, per germline (reference sequence). V was pared by 5 bases and J by 3 bases, with 16 bases between. The CDR3 runs to 15 residues. Here the CDR3 DNA reads TGTGCCAGCAGCCCGTTCGCCCCGGAGCACACTGAAGCTTTCTTT. The encoded protein is CASSPFAPEHTEAFF.

The chain combines TRBV7-8 with TRBJ1-6; 7 bases agree with TRBD1. Trimming at V came to 1 base and at J to 7 bases, leaving 7 bases not matched to a gene. The CDR3 contains 16 residues. From germline, CDR1 is SGHVS and CDR2 FQNEAQ. CDR3 coding DNA: TGTGCCAGCAGCTTAGGAGGTGGGACAGTGAATTCACCCCTCCACTTT. It codes for CASSLGGGTVNSPLHF. The full variable domain, rest sourced from reference TRBV7-8 and TRBJ1-6, is GAGVSQSPRYKVAKRGQDVALRCDPISGHVSLFWYQQALGQGPEFLTYFQNEAQLDKSGLPSDRFFAERPEGSVSTLKIQRTQQEDSAVYLCASSLGGGTVNSPLHFGNGTRLTVT.

CDR3 bases: TGTGCCACCCTGACCGGGACAGGGGGCAAAGAGACCCAGTACTTC. This gives the protein CATLTGTGGKETQYF. This chain joins TRBV19 and TRBJ2-5; the match to TRBD1 covers 12 bases. After removal of 10 bases from V and 3 bases from J, the junction contained 9 bases not matched to a gene. Germline V gives CDR1 LNHDA, CDR2 SQIVND (reference sequence). The CDR3 consists of 15 residues.

This chain links TRBV9 with TRBJ2-5, with 8 bases identical to TRBD1. This CDR3 comprises 14 residues. From germline, CDR1 is SGDLS and CDR2 YYNGEE. J was trimmed by 5 bases and V by 4 bases; bases with no gene match: 7. CDR3 DNA sequence: TGTGCCAGCAGCTTCACAGGGGGTCGGGAGACCCAGTACTTC. The encoded protein is CASSFTGGRETQYF.

The chain combines TRBV3-1 (or the pseudogene TRBV3-2) with TRBJ1-3; TRBD1 matches 12 bases. The V gene's germline CDR1 is LGHDT and CDR2 YNNKEL (reference sequence). This CDR3 comprises 15 residues. Unmatched junction bases numbered 3, after V lost 5 bases and J lost 4 bases. CDR3 loop: CASSSGTGGGNTIYF. The CDR3 bases are TGTGCCAGCAGCAGTGGGACAGGGGGCGGAAACACCATATATTTT.

This clone was seen only once. This sequence joins TRBV6-5 and TRBJ1-2; the match to TRBD1 covers 11 bases. Germline assignment: CDR1 MNHEY and CDR2 SVGAGI. V lost 6 bases and J lost 4; bases outside the gene matches: 7. The CDR3 consists of 15 residues. For the CDR3, the DNA is TGTGCCAGCAGCCCCGGGACAGGGGGACTCTATGGCTACACCTTC. Translated: CASSPGTGGLYGYTF.

The chain has TRBV4-2 and TRBJ2-7; D possibly corresponds to TRBD2 (5 bases). The V gene's germline CDR1 is LGHNA and CDR2 YNFKEQ. The CDR3 runs to 16 residues. The V end lost 4 bases, the J end lost 0 bases, and 16 bases lay between the germline ends. The CDR3 DNA reads TGTGCCAGCAGCCCCGCCGACGGGGATTACTCCTACGAGCAGTACTTC. Amino acids: CASSPADGDYSYEQYF.

This clone was recorded once. J is TRBJ1-6 and V is TRBV9; tentatively, D is TRBD1 (6 bases). Deletions cut 3 bases from V and 8 bases from J, with 18 bases between. This CDR3 comprises 16 residues. Germline CDR1 is SGDLS and CDR2 is YYNGEE. The CDR3 region has the DNA TGTGCCAGCAGCGCCACCCCCCGGGGGGCCGATTCACCCCTCCACTTT. It specifies CASSATPRGADSPLHF.

The rearrangement uses TRBV5-1 and TRBJ2-3; TRBD1 might be the D (6 bases). This CDR3 has 14 amino acids. V lost 4 bases and J 4 bases, leaving 13 bases between the germline ends. Germline CDR1 is SGHRS and CDR2 is YFSETQ. The chain's CDR3 is CASSNTGNPDTQYF. DNA for the CDR3: TGCGCCAGCAGCAACACAGGGAACCCAGATACGCAGTATTTT.

The rearrangement uses TRBV19 and TRBJ1-3, with no clear D. Between the trimmed V and J ends, which lost 7 bases and 2 bases, there was a span of 9 bases. CDR3 length: 13 amino acids. Germline V CDR1 and CDR2: LNHDA, SQIVND (reference sequence). In nucleotides, the CDR3 is TGTGCCAGTAATGCAGAAACTGGAAACACCATATATTTT. As protein: CASNAETGNTIYF.

The chain combines TRBV24-1 with TRBJ1-1; D unclear. The V gene lost 4 bases and the J gene lost 2 bases, with 4 bases spanning the gap. The V gene's germline CDR1 is KGHDR and CDR2 SFDVKD. The CDR3 loop spans 12 amino acids. In DNA, the CDR3 is TGTGCCACCAGTGACTTCAACACTGAAGCTTTCTTT. This gives the protein CATSDFNTEAFF.

The chain links TRBV10-2 to TRBJ2-2; D possibly corresponds to TRBD1 (5 bases). Trimming cost V 5 bases and J 4 bases, with 20 bases left between them. The CDR3 loop spans 17 amino acids. The V gene's germline CDR1 is WSHSY and CDR2 SAAADI. CDR3 in DNA: TGCGCCAGCAGTCCAACACGGGTGTGGGGCCGCACCGGGGAGCTGTTTTTT. Its protein product is CASSPTRVWGRTGELFF.